The following is a T cell receptor (beta chain) sequence with its context. The sample originates from a study of OX40 agonist ivuxolimab in advanced cancers. Across the whole study: Participants, roughly 81% male, averaged approximately 65 years of age, ranging from 23 to 79.

CDR3 length: 14 residues. V gave up 4 bases and J gave up 4 bases; unmatched junction bases: 2. CDR1 and CDR2 (germline): SNHLY, FYNNEI. Sampled blood was obtained at baseline, cycle 4 day 1, and cycle 7 day 1. TCRdb's table, derived via immunoSEQ multiplex PCR, lists solely in-frame clones and lacks some. The table lists about 59,000 clones, about nine tenths of them singletons. The J gene is TRBJ1-1, the V gene TRBV2; 11 nucleotides align to TRBD1. The TCR sequence derives from an adult with an advanced solid tumor such as melanoma, head and neck, liver or kidney cancer. Sequenced material: CD4+ or CD8+ T cells sorted from blood, taken in a trial of the OX40 agonist ivuxolimab. The CDR3 region is CASSGTGGGTEAFF. CDR3 in DNA: TGTGCCAGCAGTGGGACAGGGGGCGGCACTGAAGCTTTCTTT.